This T cell receptor (beta chain) was captured by sequencing in a study of cytomegalovirus exposure and HLA in healthy donors. Researchers ran the PCR with 60 Vbeta and 13 Jbeta primers. Here immunoSEQ multiplex PCR was the method, and the copy in TCRdb shows in-frame clones only, minus some. The table gives tens of thousands of clones; the top ten clones make up under 4% of it. Germline V lookup: CDR1 ENHRY, CDR2 SYGVKD. With 2 bases clipped from V and 9 bases from J, the junction kept 6 bases outside the gene matches. This CDR3 spans 16 amino acids. The sequencing input was PBMCs. The receptor was isolated from a female donor in good health and CMV-seropositive. V gene TRBV10-3 combines with J gene TRBJ2-1; 14 bases line up with TRBD2. CDR3: CAISEHGTSGSGEQFF. Here the CDR3 DNA reads TGTGCCATCAGTGAGCACGGGACTAGCGGGAGCGGTGAGCAGTTCTTC.